Shown below are 9 T cell receptor beta chains from a single sample sequenced in a study of blood T cell repertoires in COVID-19. Using immunoSEQ multiplex PCR, the repertoire was profiled, and TCRdb retains in-frame clones only, with some absent. The repertoire holds roughly 230,000 clones, about 80% seen once, with roughly 3.2% in the top ten. Sequenced material: PBMCs or T cells enriched from blood (not recorded which). Receptors were obtained from a man aged 45-60 years who had recovered from COVID-19.

The chain has TRBV27 and TRBJ1-1; D gene uncertain. From germline, CDR1 is MNHEY and CDR2 SMNVEV (reference sequence). The CDR3 is 11 residues long. Trimming shortened V by 8 bases and J by 4 bases, and 8 bases separated the two germline ends. CDR3 sequence (DNA): TGTGCCAGCCGGGAGGGCACTGAAGCTTTCTTT. Amino acid sequence: CASREGTEAFF.

In its sample, this clone was seen once. The chain couples TRBV7-3 to TRBJ1-1; D gene unclear. V was clipped by 0 bases and J by 0 bases, with 14 bases between them. The CDR3 is made up of 17 amino acids. Germline values: CDR1 SGHTA, CDR2 FQGTGA. CDR3 protein: CASSLTGARLMNTEAFF. CDR3 DNA sequence: TGTGCCAGCAGCTTAACAGGTGCGAGACTTATGAACACTGAAGCTTTCTTT. Drawing the rest from reference TRBV7-3 and TRBJ1-1, the complete variable domain is GAGVSQTPSNKVTEKGKYVELRCDPISGHTALYWYRQSLGQGPEFLIYFQGTGAADDSGLPNDRFFAVRPEGSVSTLKIQRTERGDSAVYLCASSLTGARLMNTEAFFGQGTRLTVV.

The CDR3 coding sequence is TGTGCCAGCAGCTTCGGACAGGGCAATCAGCCCCAGCATTTT. Translated: CASSFGQGNQPQHF. The chain joins TRBV5-4 to TRBJ1-5; 7 bases match TRBD1. The CDR3 spans 14 residues. V shed 2 bases and J 2 bases; nucleotides not matched to a gene: 1. Germline-derived CDR1 and CDR2 are SGHNT and YYREEE (reference sequence).

V usage is TRBV25-1 and J usage is TRBJ1-2, with 8 positions matching TRBD1. CDR1 MGHDK and CDR2 SYGVNS come from the germline V gene. CDR3 length: 13 residues. V lost 2 bases and J lost 7; bases outside the gene matches: 3. The CDR3 region has the DNA TGTGCCAGCAGTGAAAGGACAGGGACTGGCTACACCTTC. It yields the protein CASSERTGTGYTF.

The V call is TRBV28, the J call TRBJ2-5; 7 bases are shared with TRBD2. Trimming took 1 base from V and 1 from J; bases not matched to a gene: 12. Per germline, CDR1 MDHEN and CDR2 SYDVKM. The CDR3 is 18 residues long. Here the CDR3 DNA reads TGTGCCAGCAGTTTATTTGGGTGGAACGGGAGGAGCCAAGAGACCCAGTACTTC. Translating it yields CASSLFGWNGRSQETQYF.

The V gene is TRBV6-5, the J gene TRBJ2-5, with 11 bases fitting TRBD2. Germline V gene sequence: CDR1 MNHEY, CDR2 SVGAGI. Losses at the gene ends were 11 bases for V and 4 bases for J; bases not matched to a gene: 9. The CDR3 extends over 14 amino acids. The CDR3 loop is CAVTSGRRAETQYF. In DNA, the CDR3 is TGTGCCGTAACTAGCGGGAGAAGGGCAGAGACCCAGTACTTC.

The chain joins TRBV6-5 to TRBJ2-3; 8 bases align to TRBD1. The length of the CDR3 is 16 residues. V dropped 2 bases and J dropped 4; count of bases not matched to a gene: 8. The germline CDR1 and CDR2 sequences are MNHEY and SVGAGI. The CDR3 reads CASSYGNRGAADTQYF. CDR3 in DNA: TGTGCCAGCAGTTACGGGAACAGGGGGGCAGCAGATACGCAGTATTTT.

V is TRBV7-3 and J is TRBJ2-3, with 13 bases that match TRBD2. J lost 8 bases, V lost 5 bases, and 10 bases had no gene match. Germline V lookup: CDR1 SGHTA, CDR2 FQGTGA. The CDR3 consists of 16 residues. The CDR3 here is CASSPQGTSGISTQYF. CDR3 bases: TGTGCCAGCAGCCCCCAAGGGACTAGCGGGATTTCTACGCAGTATTTT.

This chain connects TRBV10-3 to TRBJ1-1; D is unclear. This CDR3 has 15 amino acids. Germline CDR1 ENHRY, CDR2 SYGVKD. V lost 4 bases and J 0 bases, leaving 12 bases between the germline ends. CDR3 sequence: CAISATSGMNTEAFF. CDR3 bases: TGTGCCATCAGTGCTACATCGGGGATGAACACTGAAGCTTTCTTT.